These 24 T cell receptor beta chains were sequenced from one sample in a study of T cell responses to AZD1222 COVID-19 vaccine. Libraries were prepared by immunoSEQ multiplex PCR; TCRdb keeps only in-frame clonotypes and omits some of them. There are more than 100,000 clones in the sample; approximately 86% occur only once, and approximately 2.5% lies in the top ten. Sequencing used peripheral blood, obtained 28 days after the second AZD1222 dose. These receptors were taken from an adult who received the AZD1222 COVID-19 vaccine.

This clone occurred a few times. This rearrangement joins TRBV11-1 to TRBJ2-7, with a weak D call TRBD1 (6 bases). The length of the CDR3 is 16 residues. The germline V gene has CDR1 SGHAT and CDR2 FQDESV (reference sequence). Deletions cut 5 bases from V and 0 bases from J, with 17 bases between. CDR3 residues: CASSGHLEGGSYEQYF. In DNA, the CDR3 is TGTGCCAGCAGCGGCCATTTGGAAGGGGGCTCCTACGAGCAGTACTTC.

The gene calls are TRBV4-1 and TRBJ1-6, with D unclear. Trimming removed 0 bases from V and 7 bases from J, with 16 bases in between. Germline V lookup: CDR1 MGHRA, CDR2 YSYEKL. The CDR3 is 17 residues long. The CDR3 bases are TGCGCCAGCAGCCAAGAGGGCTCAAGGGCGGGAAATTCACCCCTCCACTTT. Residues: CASSQEGSRAGNSPLHF.

The chain links TRBV19 to TRBJ2-7; no firm D call. Germline values: CDR1 LNHDA, CDR2 SQIVND (reference sequence). V was pared by 1 base and J by 2 bases, with 12 bases between. This CDR3 comprises 15 residues. Here the CDR3 DNA reads TGTGCCAGTAGTATAGGCGTATTGGAACCCTACGAGCAGTACTTC. Residues: CASSIGVLEPYEQYF.

In nucleotides, the CDR3 is TGCGCCAGCAGCCAGGCTGACAGGCGTGGCTACACCTTC. It translates to CASSQADRRGYTF. The V and J genes are TRBV4-3 and TRBJ1-2, with a possible D match to TRBD1 (6 bases). Germline CDR1 LGHNA, CDR2 YSLEER. V shed 3 bases and J shed 7 bases, with 12 bases lying between them. This CDR3 spans 13 amino acids.

The chain combines TRBV7-3 with TRBJ1-5, with D uncertain. CDR3 length equals 14 residues. Germline V gene lookup returns CDR1 SGHTA and CDR2 FQGTGA. V was trimmed by 1 base and J by 4 bases, leaving 8 bases between them. CDR3 coding DNA: TGTGCCAGCAGCTTAAAATGGCAGAATCAGCCCCAGCATTTT. Translating gives CASSLKWQNQPQHF.

This chain connects TRBV24-1 to TRBJ1-3, with D hard to call. V was clipped by 0 bases and J by 6 bases, with 2 bases between them. CDR1 is KGHDR, CDR2 SFDVKD, per germline. CDR3 length equals 12 residues. In DNA, the CDR3 is TGTGCCACCAGTGATTTGACAAACACCATATATTTT. This sequence encodes CATSDLTNTIYF.

The V call is TRBV7-9, the J call TRBJ1-3, with TRBD1 identical over 7 bases. Trimming cost V 1 base and J 3 bases; bases outside gene matches: 6. Germline-derived CDR1 and CDR2 are SEHNR and FQNEAQ (reference sequence). This CDR3 is 16 amino acids long. CDR3 sequence (DNA): TGTGCCAGCAGCTTAGGACTAACAGGGGATGGAAACACCATATATTTT. Translation: CASSLGLTGDGNTIYF.

In DNA, the CDR3 is TGTGCCAGCAGCTTCGACAGGCTCTCCGACTATGGCTACACCTTC. It translates to CASSFDRLSDYGYTF. The chain has TRBV7-2 and TRBJ1-2; TRBD1 might be the D (6 bases). Deletions cut 3 bases from V and 3 bases from J, with 14 bases between. Germline V gene lookup returns CDR1 SGHTA and CDR2 FQGNSA. The CDR3 runs 15 residues.

Written as DNA, the CDR3 is TGTGCCAGTAGTACCTACAGGGGTGAGCCCCAGCATTTT. Translated: CASSTYRGEPQHF. V and J are TRBV19 and TRBJ1-5; 7 nucleotides match TRBD1. The junction had 5 bases not matched to a gene; V was cut back by 4 bases and J by 8 bases. Germline CDR1 LNHDA, CDR2 SQIVND (reference sequence). The CDR3 has 13 residues.

In DNA form, the CDR3 reads TGTGCCAGCAGCCCCCGGGGACAGACTTATGAAAAACTGTTTTTT. It specifies CASSPRGQTYEKLFF. The chain has TRBV7-9 and TRBJ1-4; 7 bases match TRBD1. In germline, CDR1 is SEHNR, CDR2 FQNEAQ (reference sequence). The CDR3 totals 15 residues. The ends lost 5 bases at V and 6 bases at J; junction bases unmatched: 9.

This chain connects TRBV30 to TRBJ2-7; D is undetermined. The V gene's germline CDR1 is GTSNPN and CDR2 SVGIG (reference sequence). This CDR3 region has 11 residues. The ends were cut back, 4 bases at V and 2 bases at J, with 6 bases in the middle. CDR3 loop: CAWMGAYEQYF. The CDR3 DNA follows: TGTGCCTGGATGGGTGCCTACGAGCAGTACTTC.

The chain uses TRBV5-1 and TRBJ2-1, with 10 bases identical to TRBD2. The CDR3 runs 17 residues. Trimming at V came to 0 bases and at J to 0 bases, leaving 3 bases not matched to a gene. The germline CDR1 and CDR2 sequences are SGHRS and YFSETQ. CDR3 DNA: TGCGCCAGCAGCTTGGGACTAGCGGGCAGCTCCTACAATGAGCAGTTCTTC. Its protein product is CASSLGLAGSSYNEQFF.

This clone was observed a few times. This sequence joins TRBV24-1 and TRBJ1-5; D uncertain. The V gene's germline CDR1 is KGHDR and CDR2 SFDVKD. The CDR3 has 15 amino acids. Trimming took 5 bases from V and 0 from J, leaving 10 bases between them. The CDR3 loop reads CATSGGRNSNQPQHF. The CDR3 region has the DNA TGTGCCACCAGTGGCGGGAGAAATAGCAATCAGCCCCAGCATTTT.

The chain employs TRBV30 and TRBJ2-3; weak D call: TRBD1 (5 bases). CDR3 length: 12 amino acids. Germline assignment: CDR1 GTSNPN and CDR2 SVGIG (reference sequence). V lost 7 bases to trimming and J lost 4 bases, with 12 bases between them. This CDR3 reads CALLTEPDTQYF. The CDR3 DNA follows: TGTGCCTTACTGACAGAACCAGATACGCAGTATTTT.

V gene TRBV19 combines with J gene TRBJ1-1; D is possibly TRBD1 (5 bases). Germline-derived CDR1 and CDR2 are LNHDA and SQIVND (reference sequence). The ends were cut back, 3 bases at V and 1 base at J, with 18 bases in the middle. The CDR3 covers 17 residues. For the CDR3, the DNA is TGTGCCAGTAGTATTCGGGGGGGAAGACCGTGGAACACTGAAGCTTTCTTT. Encoded protein: CASSIRGGRPWNTEAFF.

The J gene is TRBJ2-1, the V gene TRBV12-5; 7 bases agree with TRBD1. This CDR3 comprises 15 residues. The trim removed 6 bases at V and 6 bases at J, leaving 11 bases unmatched. Germline CDR1 and CDR2: LGHNT and FRNRAP. The CDR3 bases are TGTGCTAGTGGCCAGGGACAGCCAGGGGCCAATGAGCAGTTCTTC. Translating it yields CASGQGQPGANEQFF.

The chain carries TRBV11-2 and TRBJ2-7; TRBD2 aligns across 9 bases. With 4 bases clipped from V and 6 bases from J, the junction kept 10 bases outside the gene matches. The CDR3 spans 15 residues. CDR1 and CDR2 from the germline V gene are SGHAT and FQNNGV. In DNA form, the CDR3 reads TGTGCCAGCAGCTCAATATTTAGCGGGGGTTCCGAGCAGTACTTC. Amino acid sequence: CASSSIFSGGSEQYF.

The J gene is TRBJ1-1, the V gene TRBV2; D remains ambiguous. The CDR3 consists of 12 residues. Germline values: CDR1 SNHLY, CDR2 FYNNEI. V dropped 8 bases and J dropped 0 bases, with 7 bases sitting between them. Here the CDR3 reads CASHSMNTEAFF. Here the CDR3 DNA reads TGTGCCAGCCACTCAATGAACACTGAAGCTTTCTTT.

The count of this clone is one. The chain is built from TRBV11-2 and TRBJ1-1; TRBD1 aligns across 9 bases. Germline V gene data show CDR1 as SGHAT and CDR2 as FQNNGV. Germline trimming cut 5 bases from V and 2 bases from J; bases unmatched to any gene: 6. The CDR3 length is 15 residues. The DNA for the CDR3 is TGTGCCAGCAGCCCTTACAGGGGGCGAAACACTGAAGCTTTCTTT. It translates to CASSPYRGRNTEAFF.

The genes are TRBV10-3 and TRBJ1-5; D possibly corresponds to TRBD1 (6 bases). This CDR3 comprises 14 residues. V was cut by 4 bases and J by 5 bases, with 12 bases left in between. Germline CDR1 and CDR2: ENHRY and SYGVKD. The CDR3 loop reads CAISGGAVHQPQHF. The CDR3 DNA sequence: TGTGCCATCAGTGGGGGGGCAGTTCATCAGCCCCAGCATTTT.

The V call is TRBV7-2, the J call TRBJ2-2; unclear D gene. The CDR3 is made up of 13 amino acids. Germline V gene data show CDR1 as SGHTA and CDR2 as FQGNSA. Trimming left V 6 bases short and J 6 bases short, with 11 bases between. CDR3 protein: CASRMGFSGELFF. For the CDR3, the DNA is TGTGCCAGCAGGATGGGATTTTCCGGGGAGCTGTTTTTT.

The chain recombines TRBV21-1 with TRBJ2-7; TRBD1 is taken as the D call from the table, unchecked against the DNA. TRBV21-1 is a listed pseudogene. The CDR3 has 15 amino acids. The CDR3 coding sequence is TGTGCCAGCAGCAAAGGGGGCGCAGGTTCCTACGAGCAGTACTTC. Amino acids: CASSKGGAGSYEQYF.

The sample holds a few counts of this clone. The chain has TRBV2 and TRBJ2-7, with 8 bases aligning to TRBD2. Germline V CDR1 and CDR2: SNHLY, FYNNEI. The CDR3 extends over 13 amino acids. The V segment lost 8 bases and the J segment 2 bases; nucleotides outside the gene matches: 5. CDR3 in DNA: TGTGCCAGCGCCTCGGGGGGGGCCTACGAGCAGTACTTC. The encoded protein is CASASGGAYEQYF.

The gene calls are TRBV2 and TRBJ1-5; possible D gene TRBD1, 6 bases. The V end lost 5 bases, the J end lost 6 bases, and 11 bases lay between the germline ends. The CDR3 is 13 residues long. Germline V gives CDR1 SNHLY, CDR2 FYNNEI. In nucleotides, the CDR3 is TGTGCCAGCAGTACAGGGTTAGGTCAGCCCCAGCATTTT. Translating it yields CASSTGLGQPQHF.